This passage covers 31 T cell receptor beta chains from one sample sequenced in a study of ipilimumab plus nivolumab after autologous stem cell transplantation. Profiling relied on immunoSEQ multiplex PCR, and the TCRdb table lists in-frame clones only, not all of them. This repertoire shows about 83,000 clones, 83% found once; its top ten account for roughly 2.2%. The sequencing here drew on PBMCs, taken in a trial of ipilimumab plus nivolumab as post-transplant consolidation. Receptors originate from a male donor with diffuse large B-cell lymphoma.

The gene calls are TRBV9 and TRBJ2-1; the match to TRBD2 covers 9 bases. This CDR3 has 13 residues. The junction had 0 bases not matched to a gene; V was cut back by 0 bases and J by 8 bases. CDR1 is SGDLS and CDR2 is YYNGEE in the germline V gene. The CDR3 DNA sequence: TGTGCCAGCAGCGTAGTAGCGGGGGATGAGCAGTTCTTC. Translation: CASSVVAGDEQFF.

The J gene is TRBJ2-3, the V gene TRBV6-6; 9 nucleotides line up with TRBD2. Germline CDR1 is MNHNY and CDR2 is SVGAGI (reference sequence). The CDR3 extends over 16 amino acids. V dropped 2 bases and J dropped 2; count of bases not matched to a gene: 5. CDR3 sequence: CASSYLAGSFTDTQYF. The CDR3 DNA follows: TGTGCCAGCAGTTACCTAGCGGGGTCTTTCACAGATACGCAGTATTTT.

The gene calls are TRBV10-1 and TRBJ1-2; 7 nucleotides align to TRBD1. The CDR3 contains 18 residues. The J segment lost 0 bases and the V segment lost 3 bases, leaving 13 bases of the junction unmatched. Germline CDR1 is WNHNN and CDR2 is SYGVQD (reference sequence). CDR3 nucleotides: TGCGCCAGCAGTGATCGGGGACAGCGGTCGGGAGCTAACTATGGCTACACCTTC. Translated, it gives CASSDRGQRSGANYGYTF.

This rearrangement joins TRBV2 to TRBJ2-6, with 9 nucleotides matching TRBD2. This CDR3 is 15 amino acids long. With V trimmed by 8 bases and J by 0 bases, 2 bases remained unmatched. The germline V gene has CDR1 SNHLY and CDR2 FYNNEI. The CDR3 DNA is TGTGCCAGCCGGCGGGGGGGCTCTGGGGCCAACGTCCTGACTTTC. Translated, it gives CASRRGGSGANVLTF.

This chain joins TRBV5-6 and TRBJ2-2, with D perhaps TRBD1 (5 bases). CDR1 is SGHDT and CDR2 is YYEEEE in the germline V gene. The CDR3 extends over 15 amino acids. Deletions cut 1 base from V and 3 bases from J, with 10 bases between. The DNA of the CDR3 is TGTGCCAGCAGCTTGACGTGGGGCTACACCGGGGAGCTGTTTTTT. Residues: CASSLTWGYTGELFF.

The gene calls are TRBV11-2 and TRBJ1-3, with D maybe TRBD1 (5 bases). Germline V lookup: CDR1 SGHAT, CDR2 FQNNGV. The CDR3 is 15 residues long. Deletions cut 6 bases from V and 0 bases from J, with 12 bases between. In nucleotides, the CDR3 is TGTGCCAGCAGGGCGGGACTCAGCTCTGGAAACACCATATATTTT. Translating gives CASRAGLSSGNTIYF.

This chain joins TRBV2 and TRBJ2-4; 10 bases match TRBD1. Germline V gene lookup returns CDR1 SNHLY and CDR2 FYNNEI. With V trimmed by 4 bases and J by 3 bases, 6 bases remained unmatched. The CDR3 runs 16 residues. The CDR3 DNA sequence: TGTGCCAGCAGTGCGGGACAGGGGAGTGACAAAAACATTCAGTACTTC. It specifies CASSAGQGSDKNIQYF.

The chain links TRBV5-1 to TRBJ2-3; a possible D gene is TRBD1 (5 bases). V shed 5 bases and J shed 2 bases, with 18 bases lying between them. Germline CDR1 and CDR2: SGHRS and YFSETQ. The CDR3 has 16 residues. CDR3 nucleotide sequence: TGCGCCAGCAGTCTAGACAGATCGTTCATCACAGATACGCAGTATTTT. As protein: CASSLDRSFITDTQYF.

V is TRBV30 and J is TRBJ1-2, with D unresolved. The V end lost 0 bases, the J end lost 4 bases, and 9 bases lay between the germline ends. The CDR3 consists of 13 residues. Germline lookup yields CDR1 GTSNPN and CDR2 SVGIG (reference sequence). This CDR3 is CAWSVLDGYGYTF. The DNA for the CDR3 is TGTGCCTGGAGTGTACTTGACGGCTATGGCTACACCTTC.

The chain has TRBV7-2 and TRBJ1-2, with 10 positions matching TRBD1. The CDR3 length is 15 residues. V lost 5 bases, J lost 8 bases, and 11 bases stayed unmatched. The germline CDR1 and CDR2 sequences are SGHTA and FQGNSA. The chain's CDR3 is CASSARQGALIGYTF. In nucleotides, the CDR3 is TGTGCCAGCAGCGCCAGACAGGGGGCGTTGATAGGCTACACCTTC.

The V and J genes are TRBV7-6 and TRBJ1-6; 8 bases agree with TRBD1. This CDR3 spans 19 amino acids. The germline V gene encodes CDR1 SGHVS and CDR2 FNYEAQ. Trimming at V came to 1 base and at J to 4 bases, leaving 12 bases not matched to a gene. CDR3 residues: CASSLGRADRGGYNSPLHF. The DNA of the CDR3 is TGTGCCAGCAGCTTAGGGAGAGCAGACAGGGGAGGTTATAATTCACCCCTCCACTTT.

The genes are TRBV7-6 and TRBJ2-2; 9 bases align to TRBD2. The CDR3 length is 15 residues. The germline V gene encodes CDR1 SGHVS and CDR2 FNYEAQ. The J segment lost 4 bases and the V segment lost 5 bases, leaving 5 bases of the junction unmatched. The CDR3 DNA reads TGTGCCAGCAGCCAGGGACTAGCAGGCACCGGGGAGCTGTTTTTT. It is translated as CASSQGLAGTGELFF.

This clone showed up just a few times. This sequence joins TRBV21-1 and TRBJ2-6; TRBD2, as called in the table, went unchecked against the DNA. TRBV21-1 counts as a pseudogene. This CDR3 spans 17 amino acids. The CDR3 bases are TGTGCCAGCAGCAAATGTGAGGTGTGGTCTGGGGCCAACGTCCTGACTTTC. It translates to CASSKCEVWSGANVLTF.

V gene TRBV5-1 combines with J gene TRBJ2-2, with TRBD2 matching 9 bases. J was trimmed by 3 bases and V by 9 bases; bases with no gene match: 9. CDR3 length: 15 residues. Germline V gene sequence: CDR1 SGHRS, CDR2 YFSETQ. Here the CDR3 reads CATKFSGGYTGELFF. The CDR3 DNA reads TGCGCCACCAAATTTAGCGGGGGTTACACCGGGGAGCTGTTTTTT.

The chain links TRBV18 to TRBJ1-2; 8 nucleotides align to TRBD1. The CDR3 is 14 amino acids. Germline V gene lookup returns CDR1 KGHSH and CDR2 LQKENI. V lost 3 bases to trimming and J lost 6 bases; unmatched junction nucleotides: 6. The CDR3 DNA reads as TGTGCCAGCTCACCGGACAGGGAAGTTAATGGCTACACCTTC. Protein: CASSPDREVNGYTF.

CDR3 in DNA: TGTGCCAGTAGTATATGGGGGGGGCGTGACACAGATACGCAGTATTTT. Translation: CASSIWGGRDTDTQYF. The chain carries TRBV19 and TRBJ2-3, with D maybe TRBD2 (7 bases). Germline CDR1 LNHDA, CDR2 SQIVND (reference sequence). V lost 2 bases, J lost 2 bases, and 14 bases lay in between. The CDR3 is 16 residues long.

This clone was detected only once. This chain links TRBV15 with TRBJ2-7; D is uncertain. The ends were cut back, 1 base at V and 4 bases at J, with 5 bases in the middle. The CDR3 is 12 amino acids. Germline V gene data show CDR1 as LNHNV and CDR2 as YYDKDF (reference sequence). The CDR3 region is CATSRGGYEQYF. In DNA, the CDR3 is TGTGCCACCAGCAGAGGAGGTTACGAGCAGTACTTC.

This clone was recorded once. The chain carries TRBV6-6 and TRBJ1-1, with 7 bases matching TRBD1. This CDR3 spans 14 amino acids. V lost 6 bases, J lost 4 bases, and 8 bases stayed unmatched. The V gene's germline CDR1 is MNHNY and CDR2 SVGAGI (reference sequence). The CDR3 loop reads CASRYRGQGTEAFF. CDR3 sequence (DNA): TGTGCCAGCAGGTACAGGGGCCAGGGCACTGAAGCTTTCTTT.

The gene calls are TRBV18 and TRBJ1-3; 8 nucleotides agree with TRBD1. V was pared by 3 bases and J by 0 bases, with 13 bases of the junction left unmatched. Germline CDR1 is KGHSH and CDR2 is LQKENI. This CDR3 has 19 amino acids. The CDR3 DNA reads TGTGCCAGCTCACCTCCCGGGACAGGAGACACATTCTCTGGAAACACCATATATTTT. Protein: CASSPPGTGDTFSGNTIYF.

Notes on this clone: The junction does not match germline at one end; this may be a read error. The chain links TRBV5-4 to TRBJ1-2; D remains unclear. The CDR3 extends over 17 amino acids. CDR1 and CDR2 (germline): SGHNT, YYREEE (reference sequence). CDR3 DNA sequence: TGCGCCAGCAGCCAAGATAGGAACAGCCGTAACTACTATGGCTACACCTTC. It translates to CASSQDRNSRNYYGYTF.

The chain has TRBV5-1 and TRBJ2-7; 13 bases match TRBD2. CDR3 length equals 14 residues. CDR1 is SGHRS, CDR2 YFSETQ, per germline. With V trimmed by 7 bases and J by 4 bases, 5 bases remained unmatched. CDR3 DNA sequence: TGCGCCAGCCAGACTAGCGGGGGGTCTTACGAGCAGTACTTC. The encoded protein is CASQTSGGSYEQYF.

The V gene is TRBV18, the J gene TRBJ1-5; no clear D gene. Per the germline V gene, CDR1 is KGHSH and CDR2 is LQKENI. The CDR3 sequence is 11 residues long. V was cut by 4 bases and J by 9 bases, with 7 bases left in between. The CDR3 bases are TGTGCCAGCTCACTGGACGGGCCCCAGCATTTT. Translated, it gives CASSLDGPQHF.

V and J are TRBV5-1 and TRBJ2-5; a possible D gene is TRBD1 (5 bases). The J call may be faulty, since TRBJ2-7 better matches the DNA end. CDR3 length equals 13 residues. The germline CDR1 and CDR2 sequences are SGHRS and YFSETQ. This CDR3 is CASSEQANYEQYF. CDR3 sequence (DNA): TGCGCCAGCAGCGAACAGGCTAACTACGAGCAGTACTTC.

This chain connects TRBV30 to TRBJ1-1; D might be TRBD1 (6 bases). This CDR3 contains 16 residues. The ends were cut back, 5 bases at V and 0 bases at J, with 19 bases in the middle. Germline CDR1 and CDR2: GTSNPN and SVGIG (reference sequence). CDR3 residues: CAWGQTGPSMNTEAFF. The CDR3 region has the DNA TGTGCCTGGGGTCAGACAGGTCCTTCGATGAACACTGAAGCTTTCTTT.

This rearrangement joins TRBV4-3 to TRBJ1-4; unclear D gene. The germline V gene encodes CDR1 LGHNA and CDR2 YSLEER. Trimming removed 0 bases at V and 6 bases at J, with 8 bases between. The length of the CDR3 is 14 residues. CDR3 nucleotide sequence: TGCGCCAGCAGCCAAGACTATAGCTATGAAAAACTGTTTTTT. Translated: CASSQDYSYEKLFF.

The CDR3 spells CASRGPNTGELFF. The CDR3 DNA follows: TGTGCCAGCAGGGGCCCGAACACCGGGGAGCTGTTTTTT. The rearrangement joins TRBV6-1 to TRBJ2-2; D is unclear. Looked up from germline, CDR1 is MNHNS and CDR2 is SASEGT. This CDR3 has 13 residues. Trimming took 6 bases from V and 0 from J, leaving 5 bases between them.

The chain links TRBV7-2 to TRBJ2-1; TRBD2 agrees at 9 bases. The CDR3 runs to 16 residues. Per germline, CDR1 SGHTA and CDR2 FQGNSA. Trimming cost V 5 bases and J 4 bases; bases outside gene matches: 9. In DNA form, the CDR3 reads TGTGCCAGCAGCACGCTATCTAGCGGGGCATACAATGAGCAGTTCTTC. This encodes CASSTLSSGAYNEQFF.

CDR3 amino acids: CASSELQGAGELFF. The CDR3 region has the DNA TGCGCCAGCAGTGAACTCCAGGGAGCCGGGGAGCTGTTTTTT. V is TRBV10-2 and J is TRBJ2-2, with D tentatively TRBD1 or TRBD2 (5 bases each). This CDR3 comprises 14 residues. Looked up from germline, CDR1 is WSHSY and CDR2 is SAAADI. Deletions cut 3 bases from V and 6 bases from J, with 11 bases between.

This chain connects TRBV7-9 to TRBJ1-1, with a possible D match to TRBD1 (6 bases). The CDR3 length is 12 residues. Per germline, CDR1 SEHNR and CDR2 FQNEAQ (reference sequence). V was pared by 10 bases and J by 1 base, with 10 bases between. CDR3 protein: CAITRGNTEAFF. The CDR3 bases are TGTGCCATCACCAGGGGGAACACTGAAGCTTTCTTT.

The genes are TRBV25-1 and TRBJ1-5, with 9 bases identical to TRBD1. This CDR3 comprises 14 residues. The germline V gene encodes CDR1 MGHDK and CDR2 SYGVNS. The ends lost 6 bases at V and 6 bases at J; junction bases unmatched: 6. This chain's CDR3 is CASSGQGKGQPQHF. DNA of the CDR3: TGTGCCAGCAGCGGACAGGGGAAGGGTCAGCCCCAGCATTTT.

The V call is TRBV19, the J call TRBJ1-3; no clear D gene. V was cut by 7 bases and J by 4 bases, with 5 bases left in between. The CDR3 is 11 residues long. CDR1 is LNHDA, CDR2 SQIVND, per germline (reference sequence). The CDR3 region is CASIKGNTIYF. The CDR3 DNA sequence: TGTGCCAGTATTAAGGGAAACACCATATATTTT.